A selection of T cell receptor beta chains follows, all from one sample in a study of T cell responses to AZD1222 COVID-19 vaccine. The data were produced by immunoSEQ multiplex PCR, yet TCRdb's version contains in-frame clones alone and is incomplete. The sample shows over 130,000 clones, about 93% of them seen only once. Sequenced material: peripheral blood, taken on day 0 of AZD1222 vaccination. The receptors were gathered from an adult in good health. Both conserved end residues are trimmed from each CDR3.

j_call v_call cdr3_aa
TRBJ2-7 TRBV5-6 ASSLVQGLSEQY
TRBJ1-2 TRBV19 ASSIPLAYGYT
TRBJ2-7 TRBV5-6 ASSLAGTSSYEQY
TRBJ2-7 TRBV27 ASSLSRPGDEQY
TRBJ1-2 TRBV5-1 ASSPGPDNYGYT
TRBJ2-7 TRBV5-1 ASSPAQIYEQY
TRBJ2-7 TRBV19 ASSRGQVQMEQY
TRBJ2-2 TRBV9 ASSVLNPSNTGELF
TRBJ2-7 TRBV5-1 VSSLLAGDYEQY
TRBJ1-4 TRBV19 ASTRDPTTNEKLF
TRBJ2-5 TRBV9 ASSAGLKETQY
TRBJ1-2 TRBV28 ASSGGQGVYGYT
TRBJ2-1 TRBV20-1 SASDSLGSGPFNEQF
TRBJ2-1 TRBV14 ASSQALAVNEQF
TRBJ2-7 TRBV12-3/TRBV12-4 ASRVAGSEQY
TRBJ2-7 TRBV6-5 ASRQVSYEQY
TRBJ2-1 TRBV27 ASSRLPGTGDNEQF
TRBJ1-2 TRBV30 AWSQDRRYGYT
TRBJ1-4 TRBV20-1 SASNVNHEKLF
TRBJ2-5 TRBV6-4 ASSHLHRPGETQY
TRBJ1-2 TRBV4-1 ASSLSPAEANYGYT
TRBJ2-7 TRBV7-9 ASSHVSYEQY
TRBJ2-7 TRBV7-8 ASSLAGVSSYEQY
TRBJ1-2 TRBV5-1 ASSLEQVGGYT